The text below deals with one T cell receptor beta chain. Germline assignment: CDR1 LNHDA and CDR2 SQIVND (reference sequence). The CDR3 extends over 13 amino acids. V shed 6 bases and J 4 bases; nucleotides not matched to a gene: 3. The entry originates in a study of control samples from healthy donors and cancer patients. Here immunoSEQ multiplex PCR was the method, and the copy in TCRdb shows in-frame clones only, minus some. The sample includes about 200,000 clones. This TCR was sampled from a young woman in good health. The V gene is TRBV19, the J gene TRBJ2-3; 8 nucleotides line up with TRBD2. Sequencing used blood. The CDR3: CASRIGGADTQYF. As DNA, the CDR3 is TGTGCCAGTAGGATCGGGGGGGCAGATACGCAGTATTTT.